Below are 25 T cell receptor beta chains sequenced from a single sample in a study of T cell responses to AZD1222 COVID-19 vaccine. This table comes from immunoSEQ multiplex PCR, and its TCRdb copy is limited to in-frame clones, with some not included. This table has some 130,000 clones, 90% to 95% appearing once. This specimen was peripheral blood, taken on day 0 of AZD1222 vaccination. These receptors originate from an adult in good health.

The rearrangement uses TRBV18 and TRBJ1-1, with D perhaps matching TRBD1 (5 bases). Germline V gives CDR1 KGHSH, CDR2 LQKENI. CDR3 length equals 13 residues. Trimming took 5 bases from V and 1 from J, leaving 8 bases between them. The CDR3 DNA sequence: TGTGCCAGCTCAGAGGGGTGGAACACTGAAGCTTTCTTT. Translated: CASSEGWNTEAFF.

The rearrangement joins TRBV6-5 to TRBJ2-7; no firm D call. CDR1 and CDR2 (germline): MNHEY, SVGAGI. Trimming took off 4 bases at V and 0 bases at J, with 13 bases between the two ends. The CDR3 is 15 residues long. CDR3 sequence (DNA): TGTGCCAGCAGTTTCCGCGGACCGAGCTCCTACGAGCAGTACTTC. Translated: CASSFRGPSSYEQYF.

V and J are TRBV11-1 and TRBJ2-1; D may be TRBD2 (6 bases). Trimming shortened V by 4 bases and J by 7 bases, and 14 bases separated the two germline ends. Germline-derived CDR1 and CDR2 are SGHAT and FQDESV (reference sequence). This CDR3 contains 14 residues. The CDR3 DNA is TGTGCCAGCAGCTCGCGGAACGCGGGAAATGAGCAGTTCTTC. This gives the protein CASSSRNAGNEQFF.

The chain uses TRBV19 and TRBJ1-6; D not resolved. Germline CDR1 and CDR2: LNHDA and SQIVND (reference sequence). The CDR3 runs 12 residues. Trimming pared 4 bases from V and 10 bases from J, leaving 8 bases between. CDR3 sequence reads: CASSRLGSPLHF. The CDR3 DNA is TGTGCCAGTAGTAGGCTTGGATCACCCCTCCACTTT.

V gene TRBV6-5 combines with J gene TRBJ2-7; 8 bases are a match to TRBD1. Germline V CDR1 and CDR2: MNHEY, SVGAGI. With V trimmed by 2 bases and J by 2 bases, 5 bases remained unmatched. This CDR3 has 15 amino acids. The CDR3 here is CASSYQWTGTYEQYF. The CDR3 DNA reads as TGTGCCAGCAGTTACCAGTGGACAGGGACCTACGAGCAGTACTTC.

The chain has TRBV3-1 (or the pseudogene TRBV3-2) and TRBJ2-2, with TRBD1 matching over 10 bases. CDR1 LGHDT and CDR2 YNNKEL come from the germline V gene (reference sequence). J gave up 0 bases and V 1 base, and 2 bases lay outside the gene matches. The CDR3 is 17 amino acids. CDR3 coding DNA: TGTGCCAGCAGCCAAGTTGGACAGGGGGCGAACACCGGGGAGCTGTTTTTT. Translating gives CASSQVGQGANTGELFF.

This rearrangement joins TRBV5-1 to TRBJ2-2; D is possibly TRBD1 (6 bases). V was cut by 0 bases and J by 0 bases, with 9 bases left in between. The CDR3 is 16 amino acids. Germline V gene data show CDR1 as SGHRS and CDR2 as YFSETQ. This chain's CDR3 is CASSLATGANTGELFF. The DNA of the CDR3 is TGCGCCAGCAGCTTGGCGACAGGAGCGAACACCGGGGAGCTGTTTTTT.

The chain recombines TRBV2 with TRBJ1-6, with TRBD1 matching over 8 bases. The CDR3 loop spans 16 amino acids. Germline V gene lookup returns CDR1 SNHLY and CDR2 FYNNEI. The V gene end was trimmed by 6 bases and the J gene end by 4 bases; junction bases not matched to a gene: 8. CDR3: CASSWDRTNYNSPLHF. CDR3 coding DNA: TGTGCCAGCAGCTGGGACAGGACAAATTATAATTCACCCCTCCACTTT. Filled out from reference TRBV2 and TRBJ1-6, the complete variable domain reads EPEVTQTPSHQVTQMGQEVILRCVPISNHLYFYWYRQILGQKVEFLVSFYNNEISEKSEIFDDQFSVERPDGSNFTLKIRSTKLEDSAMYFCASSWDRTNYNSPLHFGNGTRLTVT.

The chain couples TRBV5-8 to TRBJ2-7, with 10 bases lining up with TRBD1. The V gene end was trimmed by 3 bases and the J gene end by 2 bases; junction bases not matched to a gene: 2. Germline V gene sequence: CDR1 SGHTS, CDR2 YDEGEE. The CDR3 totals 14 residues. The CDR3 here is CASSSGTGAYEQYF. As DNA, the CDR3 is TGTGCCAGCAGCTCCGGGACAGGGGCCTACGAGCAGTACTTC.

The chain carries TRBV10-3 and TRBJ1-2; the match to TRBD1 covers 7 bases. Per the germline V gene, CDR1 is ENHRY and CDR2 is SYGVKD. The CDR3 sequence is 15 residues long. V was clipped by 4 bases and J by 8 bases; unmatched bases: 13. The CDR3 reads CAISGQGDPSGGYTF. The CDR3 nucleotides are TGTGCCATCAGTGGTCAGGGGGACCCCTCCGGCGGCTACACCTTC.

V gene TRBV6-6 combines with J gene TRBJ2-5, with a possible D match to TRBD2 (6 bases). This CDR3 comprises 12 residues. Germline lookup yields CDR1 MNHNY and CDR2 SVGAGI (reference sequence). V lost 7 bases and J 3 bases, leaving 9 bases between the germline ends. CDR3 protein: CASTGDEETQYF. The DNA of the CDR3 is TGTGCCAGCACGGGGGATGAAGAGACCCAGTACTTC.

The chain combines TRBV11-3 with TRBJ1-2, with a tentative D call TRBD1 (5 bases). Germline V gene sequence: CDR1 SGHNT, CDR2 YENEEA. V was shortened by 2 bases and J by 4 bases, with 8 bases between the two germline ends. The CDR3 length is 13 residues. The CDR3 nucleotides are TGTGCCAGCAGCTTAAGAGGGGTCTATGGCTACACCTTC. Its translation is CASSLRGVYGYTF.

This clone was observed once. The chain joins TRBV20-1 to TRBJ2-5; D is undetermined. Trimming took 6 bases from V and 2 from J, leaving 4 bases between them. The CDR3 has 10 residues. Germline V CDR1 and CDR2: DFQATT, SNEGSKA (reference sequence). The CDR3, as DNA: TGCAGTGCCAAGCAAGAGACCCAGTACTTC. As protein: CSAKQETQYF.

The chain uses TRBV28 and TRBJ1-6, with D uncertain. This CDR3 is built from 13 residues. Deletions cut 5 bases from V and 11 bases from J, with 13 bases between. From germline, CDR1 is MDHEN and CDR2 SYDVKM. CDR3 in DNA: TGTGCCAGCAGTCCTGGGCAATCGCCACCCCTCCACTTT. Amino acids: CASSPGQSPPLHF. Full variable domain (outside the CDR3, taken from reference TRBV28 and TRBJ1-6): DVKVTQSSRYLVKRTGEKVFLECVQDMDHENMFWYRQDPGLGLRLIYFSYDVKMKEKGDIPEGYSVSREKKERFSLILESASTNQTSMYLCASSPGQSPPLHFGNGTRLTVT.

The chain uses TRBV2 and TRBJ1-4; unclear D gene. The length of the CDR3 is 13 residues. CDR1 and CDR2 from the germline V gene are SNHLY and FYNNEI. Trimming left V 7 bases short and J 7 bases short, with 13 bases between. CDR3: CASKIVDIEKLFF. CDR3 DNA sequence: TGTGCCAGCAAAATCGTAGATATTGAAAAACTGTTTTTT.

The V gene is TRBV14, the J gene TRBJ1-2; TRBD1 agrees at 7 bases. With V trimmed by 4 bases and J by 4 bases, 3 bases remained unmatched. The length of the CDR3 is 13 residues. The germline CDR1 and CDR2 sequences are SGHDN and FVKESK. In DNA, the CDR3 is TGTGCCAGCAGCCCCGGGACAGTCTATGGCTACACCTTC. Its protein product is CASSPGTVYGYTF.

CDR3 bases: TGTGCCAGCAGCCGCCCGGGGGGGACTGAAGCTTTCTTT. Amino acid sequence: CASSRPGGTEAFF. The V gene is TRBV4-2, the J gene TRBJ1-1; a possible D gene is TRBD1 (5 bases). Germline V lookup: CDR1 LGHNA, CDR2 YNFKEQ. Trimming cost V 4 bases and J 5 bases, with 11 bases left between them. This CDR3 contains 13 residues.

V gene TRBV12-3 or TRBV12-4 combines with J gene TRBJ2-3; 7 positions match TRBD1. The CDR3 extends over 13 amino acids. V lost 6 bases to trimming and J lost 3 bases; unmatched junction nucleotides: 3. This chain's CDR3 is CASSVQGTDTQYF. The CDR3 DNA is TGTGCCAGCAGCGTACAGGGGACAGATACGCAGTATTTT.

This chain uses TRBV2 with TRBJ1-5, with TRBD1 matching 7 bases. Germline V gene data show CDR1 as SNHLY and CDR2 as FYNNEI. This CDR3 spans 14 amino acids. V lost 4 bases to trimming and J lost 2 bases; unmatched junction nucleotides: 2. CDR3 coding DNA: TGTGCCAGCAGTGGACAGGGAGGCAATCAGCCCCAGCATTTT. It encodes CASSGQGGNQPQHF.

The CDR3: CASSFRGTEAFF. In nucleotides, the CDR3 is TGTGCCAGCAGTTTTAGGGGCACTGAAGCTTTCTTT. The V and J genes are TRBV12-3 or TRBV12-4 and TRBJ1-1; maybe TRBD1 (5 bases). Trimming left V 3 bases short and J 4 bases short, with 6 bases between. The CDR3 is made up of 12 amino acids.

The chain has TRBV18 and TRBJ2-7, with D possibly matching TRBD2 (5 bases). The CDR3 contains 13 residues. V shed 6 bases and J shed 3 bases, with 12 bases lying between them. Germline V gene data show CDR1 as KGHSH and CDR2 as LQKENI. This CDR3 is CASSPDGNYEQYF. DNA of the CDR3: TGTGCCAGCTCCCCCGACGGGAACTACGAGCAGTACTTC. The full variable domain, in which reference TRBV18 and TRBJ2-7 provide the parts outside the CDR3, is NAGVMQNPRHLVRRRGQEARLRCSPMKGHSHVYWYRQLPEEGLKFMVYLQKENIIDESGMPKERFSAEFPKEGPSILRIQQVVRGDSAAYFCASSPDGNYEQYFGPGTRLTVT.

The chain links TRBV7-6 to TRBJ2-1, with D possibly matching TRBD2 (6 bases). In germline, CDR1 is SGHVS, CDR2 FNYEAQ. The CDR3 covers 13 residues. V gave up 6 bases and J gave up 0 bases, with 6 bases separating them. The DNA for the CDR3 is TGTGCCAGCAGGCGGGACTCCTACAATGAGCAGTTCTTC. It is translated as CASRRDSYNEQFF.

The chain uses TRBV7-9 and TRBJ1-1, with TRBD1 matching over 8 bases. J gave up 5 bases and V 5 bases, and 10 bases lay outside the gene matches. CDR3 length: 15 amino acids. Germline V gene lookup returns CDR1 SEHNR and CDR2 FQNEAQ (reference sequence). CDR3 sequence (DNA): TGTGCCAGCAGCCTCGCCAAACAGGGGGGAACTGAAGCTTTCTTT. It encodes CASSLAKQGGTEAFF.

V usage is TRBV29-1 and J usage is TRBJ1-1; TRBD1 is a possible D gene (5 bases). The germline V gene has CDR1 SQVTM and CDR2 ANQGSEA. The CDR3 is made up of 12 amino acids. The V gene lost 5 bases and the J gene lost 2 bases, with 9 bases spanning the gap. CDR3 residues: CSVQGPNTEAFF. The DNA of the CDR3 is TGCAGCGTTCAGGGACCCAACACTGAAGCTTTCTTT.

This chain connects TRBV3-1 (or the pseudogene TRBV3-2) to TRBJ1-2; TRBD1 matches 11 bases. The germline V gene has CDR1 LGHDT and CDR2 YNNKEL (reference sequence). V gave up 3 bases and J gave up 6 bases; unmatched junction bases: 12. The CDR3 covers 17 residues. CDR3 protein: CASSHVPGTGGLNGYTF. CDR3 DNA sequence: TGTGCCAGCAGCCATGTTCCCGGGACAGGGGGTTTGAATGGCTACACCTTC.